Listed below are T cell receptor beta chains from one sample, sequenced in a study of identical twins. One entry per CDR3 protein, called by TCRdb with MiXCR from the 5' RACE reads. The table includes around 500,000 distinct CDR3 sequences, 14% detected once. This sample was shared with a second study, whose subject was yellow fever vaccine responses in identical twins.

The specimen sequenced was CD4+ T cells sorted from blood. These receptors came from a woman aged 18-29 years in good health. Both conserved end residues are part of each CDR3. Each record gives: J gene, CDR3 length, D gene, V gene, clone size, CDR3 protein, CDR3 DNA. A D gene is named only where the DNA matches it firmly. Clone size is not always given. Where it is, it says once, few, many or a class for expanded clones.

TRBJ2-3	9	.	TRBV20-1	few	CSAGIVRHF	TGCAGTGCTGGGATTGTGAGGCATTTT
TRBJ2-3	14	TRBD2	TRBV7-2	many	CAMAAGVGEITQYF	TGTGCCATGGCGGCGGGGGTGGGGGAGATTACGCAGTATTTT
TRBJ2-7	14	.	TRBV7-9	.	CASSLAGTTGEQYF	TGTGCCAGCAGCTTAGCGGGGACAACGGGGGAGCAGTACTTC
TRBJ2-7	18	.	TRBV5-6	.	CASSPLRWGDDPSNEQYF	TGTGCCAGCAGCCCACTCCGGTGGGGGGACGACCCTTCTAACGAGCAGTACTTC
TRBJ2-1	14	TRBD2	TRBV20-1	.	CSAGTSLLDNEQFF	TGCAGTGCTGGGACTAGCCTACTAGACAATGAGCAGTTCTTC
TRBJ2-1	15	TRBD2	TRBV13	many	CASSLMGLARNEQFF	TGTGCCAGCAGCTTAATGGGACTAGCCAGGAATGAGCAGTTCTTC
TRBJ2-1	13	TRBD1	TRBV29-1	many	CSVDGTGVNEQFF	TGCAGCGTTGATGGGACAGGGGTTAATGAGCAGTTCTTC
TRBJ2-3	14	.	TRBV20-1	few	CSARDPTEIYTQYF	TGCAGTGCTAGAGATCCTACAGAAATCTATACGCAGTATTTT
TRBJ2-7	13	.	TRBV25-1	once	CASREDGTYEQYF	TGTGCCAGCAGAGAAGACGGGACCTACGAGCAGTACTTC
TRBJ1-1	13	.	TRBV29-1	.	CSVETGWNTEAFF	TGCAGCGTTGAAACAGGGTGGAACACTGAAGCTTTCTTT
TRBJ1-5	15	.	TRBV11-2	few	CASSLGRQFNQPQHF	TGTGCCAGCAGCTTAGGAAGACAGTTCAATCAGCCCCAGCATTTT
TRBJ2-1	15	TRBD2	TRBV6-2/TRBV6-3	few	CASRQAGVTRNEQFF	TGTGCCAGCAGGCAAGCGGGAGTCACCCGCAATGAGCAGTTCTTC
TRBJ1-1	13	.	TRBV12-3/TRBV12-4	few	CASSLGGQTEAFF	TGTGCCAGCAGTTTAGGGGGGCAAACTGAAGCTTTCTTT
TRBJ2-1	18	TRBD2	TRBV27	many	CASSLSPSGGSSDNEQFF	TGTGCCAGCAGTTTATCACCTAGCGGGGGCAGCAGCGACAATGAGCAGTTCTTC
TRBJ2-1	15	TRBD1	TRBV19	few	CASANVDRNYNEQFF	TGTGCCAGTGCTAACGTGGACAGGAACTACAATGAGCAGTTCTTC
TRBJ1-1	16	.	TRBV3-1	.	CASSQAVRVGNTEAFF	TGTGCCAGCAGCCAAGCTGTCAGGGTTGGGAACACTGAAGCTTTCTTT
TRBJ2-1	13	.	TRBV6-6	.	CASRPGQYNEQFF	TGTGCCAGCAGACCAGGACAGTACAATGAGCAGTTCTTC
TRBJ2-7	16	TRBD2	TRBV6-2/TRBV6-3	few	CASSYASSGRWYEQYF	TGTGCCAGCAGTTATGCCTCCAGCGGGAGGTGGTACGAGCAGTACTTC
TRBJ2-5	15	.	TRBV12-3/TRBV12-4	few	CASRTQGHPTETQYF	TGTGCCAGCAGGACTCAGGGGCACCCAACAGAGACCCAGTACTTC
TRBJ2-5	17	.	TRBV27	.	CASSSAKTGYNEETQYF	TGTGCCAGCAGTTCAGCAAAAACAGGGTATAACGAGGAGACCCAGTACTTC
TRBJ2-3	16	TRBD2	TRBV7-2	.	CASSLGGLADTDTQYF	TGTGCCAGCAGCTTAGGCGGACTAGCGGACACAGATACGCAGTATTTT
TRBJ2-2	17	.	TRBV30	.	CAWSGHAKGVVAGELFF	TGTGCCTGGAGTGGCCACGCGAAAGGGGTGGTGGCCGGGGAGCTGTTTTTT
TRBJ2-1	14	TRBD2	TRBV15	few	CATREREGKDEQFF	TGTGCCACCAGGGAGCGGGAGGGCAAGGATGAGCAGTTCTTC
TRBJ2-7	12	TRBD1	TRBV29-1	few	CSGRTGRYEQYF	TGCAGCGGAAGGACAGGGAGGTACGAGCAGTACTTC
TRBJ2-7	13	.	TRBV7-8	.	CASRTPGFYEQYF	TGTGCCAGCAGAACCCCGGGGTTCTACGAGCAGTACTTC
TRBJ2-2	14	.	TRBV11-2	.	CASSFRGGTGELFF	TGTGCCAGCAGCTTCCGAGGGGGCACCGGGGAGCTGTTTTTT
TRBJ2-3	14	.	TRBV12-3/TRBV12-4	few	CASSPWGDTDTQYF	TGTGCCAGCAGTCCTTGGGGGGATACAGATACGCAGTATTTT
TRBJ2-5	13	.	TRBV5-1	.	CASSTGAQETQYF	TGCGCCAGCAGCACGGGGGCACAAGAGACCCAGTACTTC
TRBJ1-4	15	TRBD1	TRBV5-1	.	CASSRGTGTNEKLFF	TGCGCCAGCAGCAGAGGGACAGGGACTAATGAAAAACTGTTTTTT
TRBJ2-3	17	.	TRBV4-1	many	CASSQRSVGGSTDTQYF	TGCGCCAGCAGCCAACGTTCGGTGGGAGGCAGCACAGATACGCAGTATTTT
TRBJ1-1	15	TRBD1	TRBV5-1	.	CASSFALTGNAEAFF	TGCGCCAGCAGCTTTGCCCTGACAGGGAACGCTGAAGCTTTCTTT
TRBJ2-5	12	.	TRBV15	few	CATSRDFGTQYF	TGTGCCACCAGCAGAGATTTTGGGACCCAGTACTTC
TRBJ1-6	13	.	TRBV9	.	CASSLRLDSPLHF	TGTGCCAGCAGCTTGAGGCTTGATTCACCCCTCCACTTT
TRBJ2-2	15	.	TRBV10-3	many	CAISDGTTNTGELFF	TGTGCCATCAGTGACGGGACAACGAACACCGGGGAGCTGTTTTTT
TRBJ2-7	13	.	TRBV28	once	CASGLGGYYEQYF	TGTGCCAGCGGTCTCGGCGGGTATTACGAGCAGTACTTC
TRBJ2-1	14	.	TRBV5-1	many	CASSLAGSANEQFF	TGCGCCAGCAGCTTGGCCGGCTCAGCCAATGAGCAGTTCTTC
TRBJ2-3	15	TRBD1	TRBV28	.	CASSASDRVGDTQYF	TGTGCCAGCAGCGCAAGTGACAGGGTCGGGGATACGCAGTATTTT
TRBJ1-6	13	.	TRBV7-9	.	CASSLGPGSPLHF	TGTGCCAGCAGCTTAGGGCCCGGTTCACCCCTCCACTTT
TRBJ2-7	13	TRBD1	TRBV20-1	few	CSAKNPGTDEQYF	TGCAGTGCCAAGAACCCCGGGACAGACGAGCAGTACTTC
TRBJ1-4	16	.	TRBV15	.	CATSRDDIGGNEKLFF	TGTGCCACCAGCAGAGACGATATAGGGGGTAATGAAAAACTGTTTTTT
TRBJ2-5	17	TRBD1	TRBV9	.	CASSTQTRTGGQETQYF	TGTGCCAGCAGCACACAAACTCGGACAGGGGGCCAAGAGACCCAGTACTTC
TRBJ2-3	13	.	TRBV20-1	few	CSASLEPTDTQYF	TGCAGTGCTAGCCTGGAGCCCACAGATACGCAGTATTTT
TRBJ2-5	16	.	TRBV12-3/TRBV12-4	many	CASSRRGAGRQETQYF	TGTGCCAGCAGCCGGAGAGGGGCAGGGAGACAAGAGACCCAGTACTTC
TRBJ2-7	15	.	TRBV3-1	.	CASSPNLKALYEQYF	TGTGCCAGCAGCCCCAACCTAAAAGCCCTTTACGAGCAGTACTTC
TRBJ1-5	15	.	TRBV7-2	few	CASSLDGQLYQPQHF	TGTGCCAGCAGCTTGGATGGACAGCTATATCAGCCCCAGCATTTT